Below, 30 T cell receptor beta chains from the same sample are listed, as sequenced in a study of T cell responses to AZD1222 COVID-19 vaccine (dated by TCRdb to the early 2020s). The sample's time point label, in plain terms: baseline before first vaccination. Receptor libraries were prepared by the immunoSEQ multiplex PCR assay. TCRdb took this table from immuneACCESS and kept in-frame rearrangements with V and J called. Such tables lack part of the clones; where checked against another copy, unresolved V genes explain under half of the gap, and the rest is unexplained. The sample yields about 59,000 clones; around 84% were counted once. Roughly 20% of the sample is in the top ten clones. Sample: peripheral blood, taken on day 0 of AZD1222 vaccination. Source of these receptors: an adult in good health.

This chain uses TRBV7-9 with TRBJ1-1, with D possibly being TRBD1 (6 bases). Germline V lookup: CDR1 SEHNR, CDR2 FQNEAQ (reference sequence). With 1 base removed from V and 5 bases from J, the gap between germline ends came to 11 bases. The CDR3 sequence is 14 residues long. CDR3 nucleotide sequence: TGTGCCAGCAGCTTAGGACAGGAATCGACTGAAGCTTTCTTT. Encoded protein: CASSLGQESTEAFF.

The rearrangement uses TRBV28 and TRBJ1-5; D is possibly TRBD1 (6 bases). Trimming took 2 bases from V and 6 from J, leaving 11 bases between them. Germline V lookup: CDR1 MDHEN, CDR2 SYDVKM. This CDR3 contains 14 residues. Written as DNA, the CDR3 is TGTGCCAGCAGTTTAGTAGGGGGAGGTCAGCCCCAGCATTTT. It translates to CASSLVGGGQPQHF. The full variable domain, in which reference TRBV28 and TRBJ1-5 provide the parts outside the CDR3, is DVKVTQSSRYLVKRTGEKVFLECVQDMDHENMFWYRQDPGLGLRLIYFSYDVKMKEKGDIPEGYSVSREKKERFSLILESASTNQTSMYLCASSLVGGGQPQHFGDGTRLSIL.

This clone appeared a few times. The genes are TRBV28 and TRBJ2-5, with D maybe TRBD1 (5 bases). This CDR3 is built from 15 residues. Germline V lookup: CDR1 MDHEN, CDR2 SYDVKM. Trimming pared 2 bases from V and 5 bases from J, leaving 15 bases between. This CDR3 is CASSLSRRQRETQYF. The DNA of the CDR3 is TGTGCCAGCAGTTTAAGCAGACGACAGAGGGAGACCCAGTACTTC. Looking up the rest from reference TRBV28 and TRBJ2-5 gives the full variable domain: DVKVTQSSRYLVKRTGEKVFLECVQDMDHENMFWYRQDPGLGLRLIYFSYDVKMKEKGDIPEGYSVSREKKERFSLILESASTNQTSMYLCASSLSRRQRETQYFGPGTRLLVL.

This clone was seen only once. V is TRBV6-5 and J is TRBJ2-2, with 7 positions matching TRBD1. Per germline, CDR1 MNHEY and CDR2 SVGAGI. This CDR3 has 16 amino acids. V lost 4 bases, J lost 1 base, and 6 bases stayed unmatched. The chain's CDR3 is CASSSPGQLNTGELFF. CDR3 nucleotide sequence: TGTGCCAGCAGTTCCCCGGGACAGTTGAACACCGGGGAGCTGTTTTTT.

The rearrangement joins TRBV10-3 to TRBJ1-2, with TRBD1 matching over 10 bases. J lost 4 bases, V lost 2 bases, and 4 bases had no gene match. The CDR3 consists of 15 residues. Germline CDR1 ENHRY, CDR2 SYGVKD. CDR3 nucleotides: TGTGCCATCAGTGAGGGGGGACAGGGGATCTATGGCTACACCTTC. Its protein is CAISEGGQGIYGYTF.

The chain links TRBV19 to TRBJ2-2; no reliable D call. With 4 bases removed from V and 0 bases from J, the gap between germline ends came to 9 bases. Germline CDR1 is LNHDA and CDR2 is SQIVND (reference sequence). The CDR3 consists of 15 residues. The CDR3 nucleotides are TGTGCCAGTAGTAGTCGGCTCGCGAACACCGGGGAGCTGTTTTTT. Amino acid sequence: CASSSRLANTGELFF. The complete variable domain, with remaining parts taken from reference TRBV19 and TRBJ2-2, reads DGGITQSPKYLFRKEGQNVTLSCEQNLNHDAMYWYRQDPGQGLRLIYYSQIVNDFQKGDIAEGYSVSREKKESFPLTVTSAQKNPTAFYLCASSSRLANTGELFFGEGSRLTVL.

The chain has TRBV5-4 and TRBJ1-4; D may be TRBD1 (6 bases). Looked up from germline, CDR1 is SGHNT and CDR2 is YYREEE (reference sequence). This CDR3 is built from 15 residues. V lost 3 bases, J lost 6 bases, and 15 bases lay in between. The CDR3 reads CASSSKGGADEKLFF. CDR3 nucleotide sequence: TGTGCCAGCAGCTCAAAGGGGGGGGCGGATGAAAAACTGTTTTTT.

This sequence joins TRBV28 and TRBJ2-3; D not certain. The CDR3 runs 11 residues. V was trimmed by 8 bases and J by 6 bases, leaving 9 bases between them. Germline V lookup: CDR1 MDHEN, CDR2 SYDVKM. Written as DNA, the CDR3 is TGTGCCAGCGGTACGGCGGATACGCAGTATTTT. This codes for CASGTADTQYF.

The rearrangement uses TRBV7-9 and TRBJ1-2; the D is unclear. CDR1 SEHNR and CDR2 FQNEAQ come from the germline V gene (reference sequence). The CDR3 loop spans 12 amino acids. Trimming took off 1 base at V and 6 bases at J, with 6 bases between the two ends. The CDR3 spells CASSLGGNGYTF. The DNA for the CDR3 is TGTGCCAGCAGCTTAGGAGGGAATGGCTACACCTTC.

This clone was counted a few times. The chain employs TRBV7-3 and TRBJ2-7; D is possibly TRBD2 (6 bases). In germline, CDR1 is SGHTA, CDR2 FQGTGA. This CDR3 comprises 14 residues. Trimming shortened V by 1 base and J by 7 bases, and 14 bases separated the two germline ends. The CDR3 nucleotides are TGTGCCAGCAGCTTAATGGGACTGCCGGGGGAGCAGTACTTC. It codes for CASSLMGLPGEQYF.

This chain links TRBV27 with TRBJ2-2; D may be TRBD2 (5 bases). The ends were cut back, 4 bases at V and 3 bases at J, with 21 bases in the middle. The V gene's germline CDR1 is MNHEY and CDR2 SMNVEV (reference sequence). The CDR3 is 18 amino acids. The CDR3 loop is CASSSPRLRKGDTGELFF. Here the CDR3 DNA reads TGTGCCAGCAGTTCCCCGCGGCTTCGGAAGGGAGACACCGGGGAGCTGTTTTTT.

The chain employs TRBV6-5 and TRBJ1-3; the D is unclear. The CDR3 consists of 13 residues. CDR1 and CDR2 from the germline V gene are MNHEY and SVGAGI. V was trimmed by 4 bases and J by 4 bases, leaving 8 bases between them. CDR3 nucleotide sequence: TGTGCCAGCAGTTCGGACGTCGGAAACACCATATATTTT. It codes for CASSSDVGNTIYF.

The chain recombines TRBV5-8 with TRBJ2-5; no clear D gene. The CDR3 runs 14 residues. Germline assignment: CDR1 SGHTS and CDR2 YDEGEE. V was trimmed by 0 bases and J by 7 bases, leaving 13 bases between them. CDR3 bases: TGTGCCAGCAGCTTGGGGCCGAACGCCAGGACCCAGTACTTC. Amino acid sequence: CASSLGPNARTQYF.

This clone has more than one count but fewer than ten. The rearrangement uses TRBV7-2 and TRBJ1-2; TRBD1 might be the D (6 bases). Trimming left V 5 bases short and J 3 bases short, with 16 bases between. The CDR3 length is 15 residues. The germline V gene encodes CDR1 SGHTA and CDR2 FQGNSA. The CDR3 nucleotides read TGTGCCAGCAGCCCCCAACAAGGGGGGGACTATGGCTACACCTTC. Protein: CASSPQQGGDYGYTF.

V and J are TRBV5-1 and TRBJ2-3; D is undetermined. The germline gives CDR1 SGHRS, CDR2 YFSETQ. The CDR3 spans 15 residues. Trimming took 0 bases from V and 2 from J, leaving 10 bases between them. The CDR3 nucleotides are TGCGCCAGCAGCTTGGCCGAGGTCGCCACAGATACGCAGTATTTT. Encoded protein: CASSLAEVATDTQYF.

The gene calls are TRBV30 and TRBJ1-2; D ambiguous. V dropped 0 bases and J dropped 9 bases, with 11 bases sitting between them. Germline CDR1 reads GTSNPN; CDR2 reads SVGIG (reference sequence). This CDR3 is 12 amino acids long. The CDR3 nucleotides read TGTGCCTGGAGTGTACAATACGGGAGCTACACCTTC. Protein sequence: CAWSVQYGSYTF.

The count of this clone is one. The J gene is TRBJ2-7, the V gene TRBV6-2 or TRBV6-3, with 7 bases aligning to TRBD2. CDR1 is MNHEY, CDR2 SVGEGT, per germline. The CDR3 spans 14 residues. V lost 2 bases and J lost 2; bases outside the gene matches: 3. The CDR3 sequence: CASSYGGTTYEQYF. The CDR3 nucleotides read TGTGCCAGCAGTTACGGAGGGACTACCTACGAGCAGTACTTC.

The chain employs TRBV23-1 and TRBJ2-7, with D possibly TRBD2 on 6 matching bases. TRBV23-1 falls under the ORF class, with uncertain function. There are 17 residues in the CDR3. Trimming left V 0 bases short and J 6 bases short, with 21 bases between. This chain's CDR3 is CASSQSIDPSPGGEQYV. CDR3 nucleotide sequence: TGCGCCAGCAGTCAATCCATCGATCCAAGTCCCGGGGGCGAGCAGTACGTC.

The CDR3 nucleotides read TGTGCCAGCAGCAGCTCCGGGACGGGCTACGAGCAGTACGTC. Its translation is CASSSSGTGYEQYV. The V gene is TRBV3-1 (or the pseudogene TRBV3-2), the J gene TRBJ2-7, with D perhaps assigned TRBD1 or TRBD2 (5 bases each). This CDR3 is 14 amino acids long. Deletions cut 5 bases from V and 3 bases from J, with 14 bases between. Germline values: CDR1 LGHDT, CDR2 YNNKEL (reference sequence).

The rearrangement uses TRBV11-3 and TRBJ2-1; perhaps TRBD1 as D (6 bases). V lost 5 bases, J lost 7 bases, and 15 bases lay in between. Per germline, CDR1 SGHNT and CDR2 YENEEA. The CDR3 consists of 14 residues. CDR3 protein: CASSRYRATNEQFF. For the CDR3, the DNA is TGTGCCAGCAGCCGGTACAGGGCTACGAATGAGCAGTTCTTC.

The V gene is TRBV14, the J gene TRBJ2-7; D is ambiguous. CDR3 size: 13 residues. Germline V CDR1 and CDR2: SGHDN, FVKESK. Trimming cost V 5 bases and J 3 bases, with 11 bases left between them. The CDR3 nucleotides are TGTGCCAGCAGCTCGACCCGGAGCTACGAGCAGTACGTC. Its protein is CASSSTRSYEQYV.

V usage is TRBV6-5 and J usage is TRBJ2-7; D is tentatively TRBD1 or TRBD2 (5 bases each). Germline CDR1 and CDR2: MNHEY and SVGAGI. This CDR3 comprises 15 residues. The V end was cut by 5 bases, the J end by 0 bases, with 14 bases between. The CDR3 DNA reads as TGTGCCAGCAGTCCCGGGACCCGGGGCTCCTACGAGCAGTACTTC. Translation gives CASSPGTRGSYEQYF.

This sequence joins TRBV29-1 and TRBJ1-1; D ambiguous. V lost 6 bases to trimming and J lost 1 base, with 6 bases between them. The CDR3 has 11 amino acids. Germline-derived CDR1 and CDR2 are SQVTM and ANQGSEA. The CDR3 sequence: CSVRKNTEAFF. In DNA, the CDR3 is TGCAGCGTCAGGAAGAACACTGAAGCTTTCTTT.

The CDR3 DNA follows: TGTGCCAGCTCACCGCCCTCGGGAGGGACAGGGAACGAGCAGTACTTC. Translating it yields CASSPPSGGTGNEQYF. This sequence joins TRBV18 and TRBJ2-7; tentative D call: TRBD1 (9 bases). V lost 3 bases and J 5 bases, leaving 20 bases between the germline ends. The CDR3 spans 16 residues. The V gene's germline CDR1 is KGHSH and CDR2 LQKENI.

This clone appeared a few times. V is TRBV2 and J is TRBJ1-5; D may be TRBD1 (5 bases). V was trimmed by 1 base and J by 7 bases, leaving 14 bases between them. The CDR3 runs to 15 residues. CDR1 SNHLY and CDR2 FYNNEI come from the germline V gene. CDR3 nucleotide sequence: TGTGCCAGCAGTGAAGTCCTGGGGGAGGGCCAGCCCCAGCATTTT. This encodes CASSEVLGEGQPQHF.

The chain combines TRBV9 with TRBJ2-1; maybe TRBD1 (6 bases). The CDR3 runs 13 residues. The germline CDR1 and CDR2 sequences are SGDLS and YYNGEE. With 3 bases removed from V and 7 bases from J, the gap between germline ends came to 11 bases. The CDR3 region is CASSDEGTNEQFF. The CDR3 coding sequence is TGTGCCAGCAGCGACGAGGGGACAAATGAGCAGTTCTTC.

The chain joins TRBV7-8 to TRBJ2-7, with TRBD1 identical over 7 bases. This CDR3 region has 17 residues. Per germline, CDR1 SGHVS and CDR2 FQNEAQ. With 4 bases clipped from V and 0 bases from J, the junction kept 12 bases outside the gene matches. DNA for the CDR3: TGTGCCAGCAGCTCCCTTACCGGGACAGTTAACTCCTACGAGCAGTACGTC. This encodes CASSSLTGTVNSYEQYV.

This clone was observed a single time. The chain recombines TRBV19 with TRBJ1-1; D gene uncertain. V lost 2 bases and J 1 base, leaving 8 bases between the germline ends. The CDR3 has 14 amino acids. The V gene's germline CDR1 is LNHDA and CDR2 SQIVND (reference sequence). The CDR3 sequence is CASSITPRNTEAFF. In DNA, the CDR3 is TGTGCCAGTAGTATAACCCCGAGGAACACTGAAGCTTTCTTT.

In this sample, this clone turned up once. The chain links TRBV7-8 to TRBJ1-1, with D unclear. V dropped 1 base and J dropped 0 bases, with 9 bases sitting between them. Germline lookup yields CDR1 SGHVS and CDR2 FQNEAQ. The CDR3 is 15 residues long. The CDR3 sequence is CASSLGETMNTEAFF. The CDR3 DNA follows: TGTGCCAGCAGCTTAGGAGAGACAATGAACACTGAAGCTTTCTTT.

The chain couples TRBV5-1 to TRBJ2-7, with 9 bases that match TRBD2. CDR1 SGHRS and CDR2 YFSETQ come from the germline V gene. The CDR3 totals 16 residues. V lost 0 bases and J lost 0; bases outside the gene matches: 4. CDR3 sequence (DNA): TGCGCCAGCAGCTTGGGACTAGCGGAGAGCTCCTACGAGCAGTACTTC. This sequence encodes CASSLGLAESSYEQYF.